This T cell receptor beta chain is drawn from a study of OX40 agonist ivuxolimab in advanced cancers. The overall study: Patients were dosed intravenously with ivuxolimab at 0.01 to 10 mg/kg every 2 weeks.

The investigators sampled blood at baseline, at cycle 4 day 1, and at cycle 7 day 1. A note on this clone: What it binds is unknown.

This table comes from immunoSEQ multiplex PCR, and its TCRdb copy is limited to in-frame clones, with some not included. The sample carries about 12,000 clones, around 74% recorded once. The study, taken as a whole, reports: Nonresponders, in some cases, also had low normalized T-cell clonal expansion. Compared with CD4+, CD8+ T cells on average had more expanded clones.

The CDR3 loop spans 16 amino acids. V shed 0 bases, J shed 2 bases, and the junction held 5 bases outside the gene matches. Germline-derived CDR1 and CDR2 are SGDLS and YYNGEE. The specimen was CD4+ or CD8+ T cells sorted from blood, collected in a trial of the OX40 agonist ivuxolimab. This clonotype was obtained from an adult with an advanced solid tumor such as melanoma, head and neck, liver or kidney cancer. This chain links TRBV9 with TRBJ2-3; TRBD2 aligns across 8 bases. The CDR3 loop is CASSVGSAGVTDTQYF. The CDR3 DNA reads TGTGCCAGCAGCGTAGGGTCAGCGGGAGTCACAGATACGCAGTATTTT.